This T cell receptor beta chain was obtained from a study of cytomegalovirus exposure and HLA in healthy donors. Study overall: Earlier sequencing of about 179 million T cells yielded roughly 120 million unique TCR beta sequences. Regarding the study as a whole: An analysis that was carried out later associated 16,951 TCR beta sequences with HLA alleles at 0.05 false discovery rate.

Details on this clone: Antigen unknown.

V shed 7 bases and J 0 bases; nucleotides not matched to a gene: 5. The germline V gene has CDR1 MNHEY and CDR2 SVGAGI. This CDR3 contains 14 residues. Both 60 Vbeta primers and 13 Jbeta primers went into the PCR. Only in-frame clones appear in the TCRdb table, and some are missing; sequencing was by immunoSEQ multiplex PCR. The sample shows more than 120,000 clones, roughly 80% of them seen only once. The TCR comes from a woman in her 30s in good health and CMV-seronegative. The chain combines TRBV6-5 with TRBJ2-7; 8 nucleotides agree with TRBD1. The sequenced material came from PBMCs. CDR3 loop: CASTAQGDSYEQYF. DNA of the CDR3: TGTGCCAGCACGGCACAGGGGGACTCCTACGAGCAGTACTTC.